Sequencing of this TCR beta chain was carried out in a study of cytomegalovirus exposure and HLA in healthy donors. Germline CDR1 reads SGHTA; CDR2 reads FQGNSA. The germline V and J ends were trimmed by 1 base and 3 bases, with 10 bases remaining between them. The CDR3 spans 14 residues. PCR was performed using 60 Vbeta and 13 Jbeta primers. The repertoire was sequenced with immunoSEQ multiplex PCR; TCRdb's copy has only in-frame clones and lacks some. The table lists around 37,000 clones, over 75% of them singletons. General observations from the study: Altogether, around 160 TCR beta chains were recorded as cytomegalovirus-associated.

Healthy people donating bone marrow made up the donors. Turning to this clone: Its antigen remains unidentified.

V and J are TRBV7-2 and TRBJ2-7, with D possibly matching TRBD2 (7 bases). Sequenced sample: PBMCs. The clonotype was recovered from a man aged 45-65 years in good health and CMV-seronegative. CDR3: CASSLVGGVYEQYF. For the CDR3, the DNA is TGTGCCAGCAGCTTAGTAGGGGGGGTCTACGAGCAGTACTTC.